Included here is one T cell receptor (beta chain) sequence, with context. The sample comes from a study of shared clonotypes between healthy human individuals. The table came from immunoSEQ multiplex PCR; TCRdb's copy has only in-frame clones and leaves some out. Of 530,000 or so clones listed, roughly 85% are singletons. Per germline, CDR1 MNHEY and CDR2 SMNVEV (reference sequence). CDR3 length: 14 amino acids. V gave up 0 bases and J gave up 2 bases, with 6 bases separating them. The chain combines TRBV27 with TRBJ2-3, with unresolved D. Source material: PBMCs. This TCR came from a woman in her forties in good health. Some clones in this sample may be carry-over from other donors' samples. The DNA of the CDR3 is TGTGCCAGCAGTTTATCAGGGTACACAGATACGCAGTATTTT. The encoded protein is CASSLSGYTDTQYF.